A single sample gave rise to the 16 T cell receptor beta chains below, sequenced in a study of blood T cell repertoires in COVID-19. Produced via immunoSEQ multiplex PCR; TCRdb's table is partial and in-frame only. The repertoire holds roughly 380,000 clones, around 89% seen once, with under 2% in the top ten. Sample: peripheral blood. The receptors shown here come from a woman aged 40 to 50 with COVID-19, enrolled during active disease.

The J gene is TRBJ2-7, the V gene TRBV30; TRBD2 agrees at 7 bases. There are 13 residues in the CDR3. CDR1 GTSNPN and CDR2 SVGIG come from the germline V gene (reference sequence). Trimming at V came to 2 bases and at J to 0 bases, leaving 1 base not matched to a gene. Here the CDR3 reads CAWSLADSYEQYF. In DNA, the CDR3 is TGTGCCTGGAGTCTAGCGGACTCCTACGAGCAGTACTTC.

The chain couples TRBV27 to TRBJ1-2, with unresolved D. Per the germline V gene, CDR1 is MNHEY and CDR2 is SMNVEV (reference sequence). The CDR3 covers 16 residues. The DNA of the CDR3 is TGTGCAACCAGCATCAGCCGCCAGCACTCTACGGGGGGCTACACCTTC. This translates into CATSISRQHSTGGYTF.

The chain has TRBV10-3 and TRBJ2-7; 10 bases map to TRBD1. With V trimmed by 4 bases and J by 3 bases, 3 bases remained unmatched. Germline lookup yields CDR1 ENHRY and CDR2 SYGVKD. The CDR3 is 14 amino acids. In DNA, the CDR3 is TGTGCCATCAGTGGCAGGGACAGGGGCTACGAGCAGTACTTC. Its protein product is CAISGRDRGYEQYF.

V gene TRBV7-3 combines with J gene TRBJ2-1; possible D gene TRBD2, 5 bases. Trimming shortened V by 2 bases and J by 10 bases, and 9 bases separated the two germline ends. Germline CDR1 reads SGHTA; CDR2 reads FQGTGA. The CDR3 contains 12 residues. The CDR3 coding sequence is TGTGCCAGCAGCTTATATGAGGGCGAGCAGTTCTTC. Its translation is CASSLYEGEQFF.

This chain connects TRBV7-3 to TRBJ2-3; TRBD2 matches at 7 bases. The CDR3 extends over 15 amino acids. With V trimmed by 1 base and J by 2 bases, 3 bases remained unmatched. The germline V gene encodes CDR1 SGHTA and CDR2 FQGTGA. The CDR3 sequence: CASSLRLALTDTQYF. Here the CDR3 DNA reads TGTGCCAGCAGCTTAAGACTAGCACTCACAGATACGCAGTATTTT.

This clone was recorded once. CDR3 nucleotides: TGTGCCAGCAGCCCAGGACTAGCGGGGGGGCCTCGGTACAATGAGCAGTTCTTC. Its protein is CASSPGLAGGPRYNEQFF. The rearrangement joins TRBV5-5 to TRBJ2-1, with TRBD2 matching over 15 bases. This CDR3 has 18 residues. Germline CDR1 is SGHKS and CDR2 is YYEKEE (reference sequence). Trimming cost V 4 bases and J 4 bases; bases outside gene matches: 9. Drawing the rest from reference TRBV5-5 and TRBJ2-1, the complete variable domain is DAGVTQSPTHLIKTRGQQVTLRCSPISGHKSVSWYQQVLGQGPQFIFQYYEKEERGRGNFPDRFSARQFPNYSSELNVNALLLGDSALYLCASSPGLAGGPRYNEQFFGPGTRLTVL.

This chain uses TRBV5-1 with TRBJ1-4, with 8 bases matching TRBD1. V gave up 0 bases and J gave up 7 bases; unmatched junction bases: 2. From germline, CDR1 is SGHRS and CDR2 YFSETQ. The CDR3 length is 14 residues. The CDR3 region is CASSLGTGSEKLFF. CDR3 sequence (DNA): TGCGCCAGCAGCTTGGGGACAGGGAGTGAAAAACTGTTTTTT.

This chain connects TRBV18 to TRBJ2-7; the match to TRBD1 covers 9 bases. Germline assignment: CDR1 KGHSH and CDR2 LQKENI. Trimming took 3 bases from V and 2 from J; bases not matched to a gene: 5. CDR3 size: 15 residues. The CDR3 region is CASSPGQGHPYEQYF. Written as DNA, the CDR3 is TGTGCCAGCTCACCGGGACAGGGTCACCCCTACGAGCAGTACTTC.

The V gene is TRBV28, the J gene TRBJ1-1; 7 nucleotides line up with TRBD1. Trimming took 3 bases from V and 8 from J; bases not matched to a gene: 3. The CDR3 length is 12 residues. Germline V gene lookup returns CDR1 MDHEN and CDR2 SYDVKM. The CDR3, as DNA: TGTGCCAGCAGTTTTCCGACAGGGGAAGCTTTCTTT. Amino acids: CASSFPTGEAFF.

The CDR3 DNA reads as TGTGCCAGCAGCGTCTCGACAGGGGCCCACGAGCAGTACTTC. Translated, it gives CASSVSTGAHEQYF. The V gene is TRBV11-3, the J gene TRBJ2-7; 8 bases fit TRBD1. Trimming took 5 bases from V and 5 from J; bases not matched to a gene: 8. The CDR3 is made up of 14 amino acids. Germline CDR1 reads SGHNT; CDR2 reads YENEEA.

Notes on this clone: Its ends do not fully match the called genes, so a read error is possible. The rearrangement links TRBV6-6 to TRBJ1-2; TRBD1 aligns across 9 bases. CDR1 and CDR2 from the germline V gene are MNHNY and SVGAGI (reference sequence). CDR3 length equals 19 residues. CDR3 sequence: CASSYFAFMGPGQGSGYTF. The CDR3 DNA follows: TGTGCCAGCAGCTACTTCGCCTTTATGGGACCGGGACAGGGTTCTGGCTACACCTTC.

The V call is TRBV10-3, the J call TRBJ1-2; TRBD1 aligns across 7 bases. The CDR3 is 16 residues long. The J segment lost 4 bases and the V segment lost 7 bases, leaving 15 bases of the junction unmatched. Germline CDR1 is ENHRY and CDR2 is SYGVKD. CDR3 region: CAITALRGVGPYGYTF. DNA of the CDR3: TGTGCCATCACAGCACTCAGGGGGGTTGGGCCCTATGGCTACACCTTC.

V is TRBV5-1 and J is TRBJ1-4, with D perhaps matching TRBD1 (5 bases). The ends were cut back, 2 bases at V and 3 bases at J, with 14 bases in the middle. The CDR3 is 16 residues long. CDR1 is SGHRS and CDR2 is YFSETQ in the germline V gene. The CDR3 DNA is TGCGCCAGCAGCTTATCAGGGAATTGGCCTAATGAAAAACTGTTTTTT. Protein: CASSLSGNWPNEKLFF.

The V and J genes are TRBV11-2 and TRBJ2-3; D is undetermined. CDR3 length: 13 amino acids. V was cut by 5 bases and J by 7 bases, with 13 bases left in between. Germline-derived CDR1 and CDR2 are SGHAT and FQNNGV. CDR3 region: CASSTSDSYTQYF. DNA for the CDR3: TGTGCCAGCAGCACTTCCGATTCGTATACGCAGTATTTT. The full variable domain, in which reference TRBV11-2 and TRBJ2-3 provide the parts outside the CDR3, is EAGVAQSPRYKIIEKRQSVAFWCNPISGHATLYWYQQILGQGPKLLIQFQNNGVVDDSQLPKDRFSAERLKGVDSTLKIQPAKLEDSAVYLCASSTSDSYTQYFGPGTRLTVL.

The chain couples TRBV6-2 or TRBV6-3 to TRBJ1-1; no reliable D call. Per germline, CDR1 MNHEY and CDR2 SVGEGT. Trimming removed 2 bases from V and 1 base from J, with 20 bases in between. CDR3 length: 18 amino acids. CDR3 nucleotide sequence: TGTGCCAGCAGTTACATTGGGCGGGGTATTATTTCGAACACTGAAGCTTTCTTT. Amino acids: CASSYIGRGIISNTEAFF.

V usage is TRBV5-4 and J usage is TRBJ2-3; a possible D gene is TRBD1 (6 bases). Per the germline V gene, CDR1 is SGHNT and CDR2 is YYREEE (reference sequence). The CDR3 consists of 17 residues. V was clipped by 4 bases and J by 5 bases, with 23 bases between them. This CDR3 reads CASSPGRGQGLGDTQYF. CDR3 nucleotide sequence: TGTGCCAGCAGCCCCGGTAGGGGTCAGGGGTTGGGAGATACGCAGTATTTT.